A few counts support the clone carrying this T cell receptor beta chain. The TCR beta CDR3 regions underwent amplification from RNA transcripts. RT-PCR was first run with HTBI primers, then multiplex PCR in a second round. From the multiplex PCR reads, TCRdb called clonotypes with MiXCR, one entry per CDR3 protein. Here the sample spans around 1,000,000 distinct CDR3 sequences, about 40% being singletons. Per germline, CDR1 GTSNPN and CDR2 SVGIG (reference sequence). The V and J ends lost 3 bases and 0 bases respectively, with 9 bases between them. The CDR3 runs 14 residues. The entry originates in a study of Graves' ophthalmopathy and Graves' hyperthyroidism.

The J gene is TRBJ1-5, the V gene TRBV30, with D hard to call. The sequencing sample was made of peripheral blood or thyroid tissue (not recorded which). The source is an adult man with Graves' hyperthyroidism. CDR3: CAWRLGNSNQPQHF. The CDR3 nucleotides read TGTGCCTGGAGGCTGGGCAATAGCAATCAGCCCCAGCATTTT.